The sequence of this TCR beta chain was determined in a study of T cell changes during pregnancy in multiple sclerosis. The CDR3 is 13 residues long. Germline lookup yields CDR1 ENHRY and CDR2 SYGVKD. Trimming took 3 bases from V and 4 from J, leaving 9 bases between them. Assay: immunoSEQ multiplex PCR; the TCRdb copy retains only in-frame clones and omits some. The table records approximately 93,000 clones, about 91% of them present only once. This receptor was identified in a female donor with multiple sclerosis, enrolled in a pregnancy study. The sample consisted of peripheral blood, taken before pregnancy. This chain uses TRBV10-3 with TRBJ1-2; a weak D match, TRBD1 (6 bases). The CDR3 DNA follows: TGTGCCATCAGTGAAACAGGGCGCTATGGCTACACCTTC. Translated: CAISETGRYGYTF.